A single sample gave rise to the 17 T cell receptor beta chains below, sequenced in a study of shared T cell receptors in the human thymus. TCRdb's copy holds only in-frame clones and misses some; the assay was immunoSEQ multiplex PCR. The sample yields hundreds of thousands of clones, about 89% seen once. The same data also went into a second study, on human thymus T cells.

The sequencing input was thymocytes. The receptors were sampled from a boy less than two years old with a congenital heart defect.

V is TRBV28 and J is TRBJ2-7; TRBD2 matches 11 bases. There are 18 residues in the CDR3. Germline-derived CDR1 and CDR2 are MDHEN and SYDVKM. V lost 4 bases and J lost 1; bases outside the gene matches: 12. The DNA of the CDR3 is TGTGCCAGCAGTTCCCCTACTAGCGGGGGAAAGGATTCCTACGAGCAGTACTTC. This codes for CASSSPTSGGKDSYEQYF.

This chain links TRBV15 with TRBJ2-7; 9 bases are shared with TRBD1. Germline CDR1 LNHNV, CDR2 YYDKDF (reference sequence). Trimming at V came to 0 bases and at J to 2 bases, leaving 2 bases not matched to a gene. The CDR3 consists of 15 residues. CDR3 DNA sequence: TGTGCCACCAGCAGAGACAGGACAGGGGCCTACGAGCAGTACTTC. Its protein is CATSRDRTGAYEQYF.

This clone was counted a single time. J is TRBJ2-1 and V is TRBV4-1, with D maybe TRBD2 (6 bases). The CDR3 sequence is 15 residues long. Trimming left V 4 bases short and J 8 bases short, with 18 bases between. Germline CDR1 reads MGHRA; CDR2 reads YSYEKL. For the CDR3, the DNA is TGCGCCAGCAGCCCTCAGATCCGGGAGCCATATGAGCAGTTCTTC. It encodes CASSPQIREPYEQFF.

The chain joins TRBV28 to TRBJ1-1; no definite D call. V was cut by 7 bases and J by 7 bases, with 13 bases left in between. Germline lookup yields CDR1 MDHEN and CDR2 SYDVKM. This CDR3 has 12 residues. The CDR3 DNA reads as TGTGCCAGCAAACTAAAGAGTGATGAAGCTTTCTTT. Protein: CASKLKSDEAFF.

The chain combines TRBV5-4 with TRBJ2-1; TRBD2 matches 15 bases. There are 18 residues in the CDR3. The ends lost 2 bases at V and 7 bases at J; junction bases unmatched: 10. CDR1 SGHNT and CDR2 YYREEE come from the germline V gene (reference sequence). CDR3 coding DNA: TGTGCCAGCAGCTTAGGACTAGCGGGGGGGGACTACCCAAATGAGCAGTTCTTC. Protein sequence: CASSLGLAGGDYPNEQFF.

The CDR3 spells CASSQDDRGGETQYF. CDR3 DNA: TGCGCCAGCAGCCAAGATGACAGGGGAGGAGAGACCCAGTACTTC. The genes are TRBV4-3 and TRBJ2-5; 8 bases match TRBD1. V was pared by 0 bases and J by 4 bases, with 4 bases of the junction left unmatched. The CDR3 has 15 amino acids. Looked up from germline, CDR1 is LGHNA and CDR2 is YSLEER.

V is TRBV28 and J is TRBJ2-7; TRBD1 matches at 7 bases. The CDR3 contains 15 residues. V was pared by 3 bases and J by 7 bases, with 12 bases of the junction left unmatched. Germline CDR1 MDHEN, CDR2 SYDVKM. CDR3 sequence reads: CASSFGTEIKREQYF. The CDR3 DNA follows: TGTGCCAGCAGTTTCGGGACAGAAATCAAGAGGGAGCAGTACTTC.

The CDR3 region is CASSQVATPGRRSGNTIYF. CDR3 DNA: TGTGCCAGCAGCCAAGTAGCGACACCCGGACGGCGCTCTGGAAACACCATATATTTT. The chain has TRBV14 and TRBJ1-3, with D uncertain. Germline V gene sequence: CDR1 SGHDN, CDR2 FVKESK. The CDR3 totals 19 residues. V lost 1 base to trimming and J lost 0 bases, with 19 bases between them.

V is TRBV25-1 and J is TRBJ1-4; 8 bases are shared with TRBD1. CDR1 is MGHDK and CDR2 is SYGVNS in the germline V gene. V gave up 2 bases and J gave up 7 bases; unmatched junction bases: 9. This CDR3 contains 16 residues. The CDR3 coding sequence is TGTGCCAGCAGTGAACTTCCGGGACAGGAGGGTGAAAAACTGTTTTTT. Translated, it gives CASSELPGQEGEKLFF.

Details on this clone: At one of its ends the junction is not consistent with the germline gene, which may arise from a read error. This chain uses TRBV29-1 with TRBJ2-7; 10 bases agree with TRBD1. Per the germline V gene, CDR1 is SQVTM and CDR2 is ANQGSEA. The CDR3 consists of 16 residues. CDR3 residues: CSAEILPGQGKYEQYF. DNA for the CDR3: TGCAGCGCTGAAATACTACCGGGACAGGGGAAGTACGAGCAGTACTTC.

J is TRBJ2-1 and V is TRBV19, with a possible D match to TRBD1 (6 bases). V was shortened by 2 bases and J by 0 bases, with 14 bases between the two germline ends. CDR3 length: 17 amino acids. The germline gives CDR1 LNHDA, CDR2 SQIVND (reference sequence). CDR3 DNA sequence: TGTGCCAGTAGTATAAACTGGGCGGACAGCTCCTACAATGAGCAGTTCTTC. Translation gives CASSINWADSSYNEQFF.

V gene TRBV19 combines with J gene TRBJ1-5; 9 nucleotides agree with TRBD1. V shed 2 bases and J 2 bases; nucleotides not matched to a gene: 7. The CDR3 runs to 17 residues. Germline V gene data show CDR1 as LNHDA and CDR2 as SQIVND (reference sequence). The CDR3 protein is CASSINRGREGNQPQHF. The CDR3, as DNA: TGTGCCAGTAGTATAAACAGGGGGCGCGAAGGCAATCAGCCCCAGCATTTT. The complete variable domain, with remaining parts taken from reference TRBV19 and TRBJ1-5, reads DGGITQSPKYLFRKEGQNVTLSCEQNLNHDAMYWYRQDPGQGLRLIYYSQIVNDFQKGDIAEGYSVSREKKESFPLTVTSAQKNPTAFYLCASSINRGREGNQPQHFGDGTRLSIL.

The rearrangement links TRBV28 to TRBJ1-4; 7 nucleotides align to TRBD1. CDR1 and CDR2 from the germline V gene are MDHEN and SYDVKM. This CDR3 is 15 amino acids long. With 5 bases clipped from V and 7 bases from J, the junction kept 10 bases outside the gene matches. The CDR3 DNA sequence: TGTGCCAGCAGTGTAAACAGGGGATGCGGTGAAAAACTGTTTTTT. This translates into CASSVNRGCGEKLFF.

J is TRBJ1-1 and V is TRBV12-5, with 8 nucleotides matching TRBD1. The V gene end was trimmed by 5 bases and the J gene end by 5 bases; junction bases not matched to a gene: 4. There are 13 residues in the CDR3. The germline V gene encodes CDR1 LGHNT and CDR2 FRNRAP. CDR3 nucleotide sequence: TGTGCTAGTGGTCAGGGGGCAGAGACTGAAGCTTTCTTT. This codes for CASGQGAETEAFF.

The chain is built from TRBV5-4 and TRBJ2-1, with a weak D call TRBD1 (5 bases). From germline, CDR1 is SGHNT and CDR2 YYREEE (reference sequence). The CDR3 has 16 residues. V was cut by 2 bases and J by 9 bases, with 21 bases left in between. The chain's CDR3 is CASSLHHGRERSEQFF. The CDR3 DNA follows: TGTGCCAGCAGCTTACATCACGGCAGGGAAAGGAGTGAGCAGTTCTTC.

The chain has TRBV6-6 and TRBJ1-2, with 9 positions matching TRBD1. Germline V lookup: CDR1 MNHNY, CDR2 SVGAGI (reference sequence). V lost 7 bases, J lost 6 bases, and 15 bases stayed unmatched. The CDR3 is 16 residues long. CDR3 loop: CASTQTGGARRDGYTF. The CDR3 DNA follows: TGTGCCAGCACCCAAACAGGGGGCGCAAGACGAGATGGCTACACCTTC.

This chain links TRBV7-2 with TRBJ2-3, with D uncertain. This CDR3 has 16 amino acids. Germline-derived CDR1 and CDR2 are SGHTA and FQGNSA. V gave up 0 bases and J gave up 2 bases, with 12 bases separating them. CDR3 sequence (DNA): TGTGCCAGCAGCTTAGCGCGCCTAGTGTTCACAGATACGCAGTATTTT. As protein: CASSLARLVFTDTQYF.